This is a list of T cell receptor beta chains from one sample in a study of T cell responses to AZD1222 COVID-19 vaccine. Sequenced by immunoSEQ multiplex PCR; TCRdb stores in-frame clones only, minus some. The sample includes around 130,000 clones, 75% to 95% of them seen just once. The input for sequencing was peripheral blood, taken 28 days after the second dose of the MenACWY control vaccine. The receptors come from an adult who received the MenACWY meningococcal vaccine as a control. CDR3s include the opening cysteine and the closing phenylalanine or tryptophan. Fields, in order: V gene, J gene, clone size, D gene, CDR3 protein, CDR3 DNA. A D gene is named only where the DNA matches it firmly. Size is stated for part of the rows, as once, few or many counts, or as a class when the clone is expanded.

v_gene: TRBV6-4
j_gene: TRBJ1-6
abundance: NA
d_gene: NA
CDR3aa: CASSDSEGGDSPLHF
CDR3nt: TGTGCCAGCAGTGACTCGGAAGGGGGGGATTCACCCCTCCACTTT

v_gene: TRBV6-2/TRBV6-3
j_gene: TRBJ1-5
abundance: NA
d_gene: NA
CDR3aa: CASSSHRDRTMRPQHF
CDR3nt: TGTGCCAGCAGTTCACACAGGGACCGGACTATGAGGCCCCAGCATTTT

v_gene: TRBV6-1
j_gene: TRBJ1-2
abundance: NA
d_gene: TRBD1
CDR3aa: CASSEVGGQGDGYTF
CDR3nt: TGTGCCAGCAGTGAAGTAGGGGGACAGGGAGATGGCTACACCTTC

v_gene: TRBV9
j_gene: TRBJ2-7
abundance: NA
d_gene: NA
CDR3aa: CASSVAPQQGKHEQYF
CDR3nt: TGTGCCAGCAGCGTAGCTCCTCAGCAGGGGAAGCACGAGCAGTACTTC

v_gene: TRBV19
j_gene: TRBJ2-7
abundance: NA
d_gene: NA
CDR3aa: CASSIVAAGEQYF
CDR3nt: TGTGCCAGTAGTATAGTTGCGGCCGGGGAGCAGTACTTC

v_gene: TRBV5-1
j_gene: TRBJ1-1
abundance: few
d_gene: TRBD1
CDR3aa: CASSSRDRGNTEAFF
CDR3nt: TGCGCCAGCAGCTCCCGGGACAGGGGGAACACTGAAGCTTTCTTT

v_gene: TRBV6-1
j_gene: TRBJ2-1
abundance: NA
d_gene: NA
CDR3aa: CASSAQPNTPTYNEQFF
CDR3nt: TGTGCCAGCAGTGCACAGCCTAATACCCCCACCTACAATGAGCAGTTCTTC

v_gene: TRBV5-6
j_gene: TRBJ1-1
abundance: few
d_gene: TRBD1
CDR3aa: CASSPGTGVMNTEAFF
CDR3nt: TGTGCCAGCAGCCCTGGGACAGGAGTAATGAACACTGAAGCTTTCTTT

v_gene: TRBV11-2
j_gene: TRBJ1-2
abundance: NA
d_gene: NA
CDR3aa: CASSLQGTVGYTF
CDR3nt: TGTGCCAGCAGCCTTCAGGGGACGGTGGGCTACACCTTC

v_gene: TRBV18
j_gene: TRBJ2-7
abundance: NA
d_gene: TRBD1
CDR3aa: CASSPPGQGSYEQYF
CDR3nt: TGTGCCAGCTCACCCCCGGGACAGGGCTCCTACGAGCAGTACTTC

v_gene: TRBV19
j_gene: TRBJ1-5
abundance: NA
d_gene: NA
CDR3aa: CASSPGFNQPQHF
CDR3nt: TGTGCCAGTAGTCCAGGATTCAATCAGCCCCAGCATTTT

v_gene: TRBV19
j_gene: TRBJ1-1
abundance: NA
d_gene: NA
CDR3aa: CASSIGPTEAFF
CDR3nt: TGTGCCAGTAGTATAGGCCCCACTGAAGCTTTCTTT

v_gene: TRBV6-6
j_gene: TRBJ2-1
abundance: NA
d_gene: NA
CDR3aa: CASREREGGSNEQFF
CDR3nt: TGTGCCAGCAGAGAGAGGGAAGGAGGGTCCAATGAGCAGTTCTTC

v_gene: TRBV18
j_gene: TRBJ1-6
abundance: NA
d_gene: NA
CDR3aa: CASSPKIAGDNSPLHF
CDR3nt: TGTGCCAGCTCACCGAAGATAGCAGGGGATAATTCACCCCTCCACTTT

v_gene: TRBV4-3
j_gene: TRBJ1-6
abundance: NA
d_gene: NA
CDR3aa: CASSQFLVDGGNSPLHF
CDR3nt: TGCGCCAGCAGCCAATTTTTGGTCGACGGGGGTAATTCACCCCTCCACTTT

v_gene: TRBV10-3
j_gene: TRBJ2-1
abundance: NA
d_gene: NA
CDR3aa: CAISAGLVKGAGGEQFF
CDR3nt: TGTGCCATCAGTGCGGGGCTGGTAAAGGGGGCGGGGGGTGAGCAGTTCTTC

v_gene: TRBV4-2
j_gene: TRBJ2-3
abundance: NA
d_gene: NA
CDR3aa: CASSQKRSAGTDTQYF
CDR3nt: TGTGCCAGCAGCCAAAAGCGGTCTGCGGGCACAGATACGCAGTATTTT

v_gene: TRBV15
j_gene: TRBJ1-1
abundance: NA
d_gene: NA
CDR3aa: CATSRDLGNTEAFF
CDR3nt: TGTGCCACCAGCAGAGATCTGGGGAACACTGAAGCTTTCTTT

v_gene: TRBV14
j_gene: TRBJ2-2
abundance: NA
d_gene: TRBD2
CDR3aa: CASSLRPSSGGRNTGELFF
CDR3nt: TGTGCCAGCAGCCTCAGACCGTCTAGCGGGGGAAGGAACACCGGGGAGCTGTTTTTT

v_gene: TRBV4-1
j_gene: TRBJ2-3
abundance: NA
d_gene: TRBD2
CDR3aa: CASSQDPSAGGSTDTQYF
CDR3nt: TGCGCCAGCAGCCAAGATCCTTCAGCGGGGGGGAGCACAGATACGCAGTATTTT

v_gene: TRBV9
j_gene: TRBJ2-7
abundance: once
d_gene: NA
CDR3aa: CASSVDVGTYEQYF
CDR3nt: TGTGCCAGCAGCGTAGATGTCGGAACCTACGAGCAGTACTTC

v_gene: TRBV7-9
j_gene: TRBJ2-1
abundance: NA
d_gene: TRBD2
CDR3aa: CASSFTSGRRNEQFF
CDR3nt: TGTGCCAGCAGCTTTACGAGCGGGAGGAGAAATGAGCAGTTCTTC

v_gene: TRBV7-6
j_gene: TRBJ2-2
abundance: NA
d_gene: TRBD2
CDR3aa: CASSLALADTGELFF
CDR3nt: TGTGCCAGCAGCTTAGCACTAGCGGACACCGGGGAGCTGTTTTTT

v_gene: TRBV18
j_gene: TRBJ2-3
abundance: NA
d_gene: NA
CDR3aa: CASSPRQGGGTDTQYF
CDR3nt: TGTGCCAGCTCACCTCGGCAAGGAGGGGGCACAGATACGCAGTATTTT

v_gene: TRBV10-3
j_gene: TRBJ2-7
abundance: NA
d_gene: NA
CDR3aa: CAISEEVSVDYEQYF
CDR3nt: TGTGCCATCAGTGAAGAGGTCTCAGTAGACTACGAGCAGTACTTC

v_gene: TRBV15
j_gene: TRBJ2-3
abundance: once
d_gene: NA
CDR3aa: CATSRGTDGSTDTQYF
CDR3nt: TGTGCCACCAGCAGAGGGACGGATGGTAGCACAGATACGCAGTATTTT

v_gene: TRBV4-3
j_gene: TRBJ1-4
abundance: few
d_gene: TRBD1
CDR3aa: CASSQDSPGQGARKLFF
CDR3nt: TGCGCCAGCAGCCAAGATTCCCCGGGACAGGGGGCCAGGAAACTGTTTTTT

v_gene: TRBV3-1/TRBV3-2
j_gene: TRBJ1-2
abundance: NA
d_gene: NA
CDR3aa: CASSQGWQGQDFFYGYTF
CDR3nt: TGTGCCAGCAGCCAAGGGTGGCAGGGTCAAGACTTCTTCTATGGCTACACCTTC

v_gene: TRBV9
j_gene: TRBJ1-2
abundance: NA
d_gene: NA
CDR3aa: CASSVQGKAPDYGYTF
CDR3nt: TGTGCCAGCAGCGTCCAGGGAAAGGCACCAGACTATGGCTACACCTTC

v_gene: TRBV7-9
j_gene: TRBJ1-3
abundance: NA
d_gene: NA
CDR3aa: CASSFRNSGNTIYF
CDR3nt: TGTGCCAGCAGCTTCCGTAACTCTGGAAACACCATATATTTT

v_gene: TRBV3-1/TRBV3-2
j_gene: TRBJ2-2
abundance: NA
d_gene: NA
CDR3aa: CASADGTGELFF
CDR3nt: TGTGCCAGCGCGGACGGGACCGGGGAGCTGTTTTTT

v_gene: TRBV9
j_gene: TRBJ1-2
abundance: NA
d_gene: TRBD1
CDR3aa: CASSVEPGGDYGYTF
CDR3nt: TGTGCCAGCAGCGTAGAGCCAGGGGGCGACTATGGCTACACCTTC

v_gene: TRBV6-5
j_gene: TRBJ2-5
abundance: NA
d_gene: TRBD1
CDR3aa: CASSLDRGKETQYF
CDR3nt: TGTGCCAGCAGCCTCGACAGGGGAAAAGAGACCCAGTACTTC

v_gene: TRBV5-1
j_gene: TRBJ1-1
abundance: NA
d_gene: TRBD1
CDR3aa: CASSSLTGTGTEAFF
CDR3nt: TGCGCCAGCAGCTCCTTGACAGGGACGGGCACTGAAGCTTTCTTT

v_gene: TRBV5-4
j_gene: TRBJ2-3
abundance: NA
d_gene: NA
CDR3aa: CASSLTAGEWRTQYF
CDR3nt: TGTGCCAGCAGCTTGACGGCAGGTGAATGGCGTACGCAGTATTTT

v_gene: TRBV18
j_gene: TRBJ2-1
abundance: NA
d_gene: TRBD2
CDR3aa: CASSPTNELRERYNEQFF
CDR3nt: TGTGCCAGCTCACCAACAAATGAGTTGCGGGAGCGGTACAATGAGCAGTTCTTC

v_gene: TRBV7-9
j_gene: TRBJ1-1
abundance: NA
d_gene: TRBD1
CDR3aa: CASSSGTGMNTEAFF
CDR3nt: TGTGCCAGCAGCTCCGGGACAGGGATGAACACTGAAGCTTTCTTT

v_gene: TRBV19
j_gene: TRBJ2-1
abundance: NA
d_gene: TRBD2
CDR3aa: CASTMPGLAGDYNEQFF
CDR3nt: TGTGCCAGTACCATGCCGGGACTAGCGGGGGATTACAATGAGCAGTTCTTC

v_gene: TRBV19
j_gene: TRBJ1-5
abundance: NA
d_gene: NA
CDR3aa: CASIPHGSNQPQHF
CDR3nt: TGTGCCAGTATCCCACATGGAAGCAATCAGCCCCAGCATTTT

v_gene: TRBV6-5
j_gene: TRBJ2-2
abundance: NA
d_gene: TRBD2
CDR3aa: CASSRDYSNTGELFF
CDR3nt: TGTGCCAGCAGTCGGGACTACTCGAACACCGGGGAGCTGTTTTTT

v_gene: TRBV6-5
j_gene: TRBJ1-1
abundance: NA
d_gene: NA
CDR3aa: CASSYGDSSNTEAFF
CDR3nt: TGTGCCAGCAGTTACGGGGATTCAAGCAACACTGAAGCTTTCTTT

v_gene: TRBV4-1
j_gene: TRBJ2-1
abundance: NA
d_gene: NA
CDR3aa: CASSGLDILSYNEQFF
CDR3nt: TGCGCCAGCAGCGGGCTCGACATACTCTCCTACAATGAGCAGTTCTTC

v_gene: TRBV9
j_gene: TRBJ2-3
abundance: NA
d_gene: NA
CDR3aa: CASSVGASPRGDTQYF
CDR3nt: TGTGCCAGCAGCGTAGGGGCGTCCCCTCGGGGAGATACGCAGTATTTT

v_gene: TRBV12-3/TRBV12-4
j_gene: TRBJ2-7
abundance: NA
d_gene: NA
CDR3aa: CASSFSYEQYF
CDR3nt: TGTGCCAGCAGTTTTTCCTACGAGCAGTACTTC

v_gene: TRBV7-3
j_gene: TRBJ2-3
abundance: NA
d_gene: NA
CDR3aa: CASSQSRFSTDTQYF
CDR3nt: TGTGCCAGCAGCCAATCCCGGTTTAGCACAGATACGCAGTATTTT

v_gene: TRBV29-1
j_gene: TRBJ2-1
abundance: NA
d_gene: NA
CDR3aa: CSVEAGNEQFF
CDR3nt: TGCAGCGTTGAAGCGGGGAATGAGCAGTTCTTC

v_gene: TRBV5-5
j_gene: TRBJ2-7
abundance: NA
d_gene: TRBD2
CDR3aa: CASSSVAGLAAPYEQYF
CDR3nt: TGTGCCAGCAGTTCCGTGGCGGGTCTAGCGGCACCCTACGAGCAGTACTTC

v_gene: TRBV6-5
j_gene: TRBJ2-1
abundance: NA
d_gene: TRBD1
CDR3aa: CASSYPGGTGGVEQFF
CDR3nt: TGTGCCAGCAGTTACCCCGGGGGGACAGGGGGCGTGGAGCAGTTCTTC

v_gene: TRBV3-1/TRBV3-2
j_gene: TRBJ2-4
abundance: NA
d_gene: NA
CDR3aa: CASSQGGLWDIQYF
CDR3nt: TGTGCCAGCAGCCAAGGAGGGCTTTGGGACATTCAGTACTTC

v_gene: TRBV28
j_gene: TRBJ2-7
abundance: NA
d_gene: TRBD1
CDR3aa: CASSSLAGTGSHEQYF
CDR3nt: TGTGCCAGCAGTTCCCTTGCAGGGACAGGGTCTCACGAGCAGTACTTC

v_gene: TRBV13
j_gene: TRBJ2-7
abundance: NA
d_gene: TRBD1
CDR3aa: CASTVKGEGATYEQYF
CDR3nt: TGTGCCAGCACCGTTAAGGGCGAGGGGGCAACCTACGAGCAGTACTTC

v_gene: TRBV27
j_gene: TRBJ1-1
abundance: NA
d_gene: TRBD1
CDR3aa: CASSYGTGGSEAFF
CDR3nt: TGTGCCAGCAGTTACGGGACAGGGGGGAGTGAAGCTTTCTTT

v_gene: TRBV7-2
j_gene: TRBJ1-2
abundance: NA
d_gene: NA
CDR3aa: CASSFFRTDNYGYTF
CDR3nt: TGTGCCAGCAGCTTCTTTCGAACAGATAACTATGGCTACACCTTC

v_gene: TRBV2
j_gene: TRBJ2-2
abundance: few
d_gene: NA
CDR3aa: CASRVQGTGELFF
CDR3nt: TGTGCCAGCAGGGTACAGGGTACCGGGGAGCTGTTTTTT

v_gene: TRBV18
j_gene: TRBJ1-1
abundance: NA
d_gene: NA
CDR3aa: CASSPAQLNTEAFF
CDR3nt: TGTGCCAGCTCACCGGCACAGCTGAACACTGAAGCTTTCTTT

v_gene: TRBV21-1
j_gene: TRBJ1-1
abundance: once
d_gene: NA
CDR3aa: CASSKRPSFEAFF
CDR3nt: TGTGCCAGCAGCAAACGGCCGTCGTTTGAAGCTTTCTTT

v_gene: TRBV6-2/TRBV6-3
j_gene: TRBJ2-5
abundance: NA
d_gene: TRBD2
CDR3aa: CASSYPGLAGKETQYF
CDR3nt: TGTGCCAGCAGTTACCCGGGACTAGCGGGTAAAGAGACCCAGTACTTC

v_gene: TRBV6-6
j_gene: TRBJ2-1
abundance: NA
d_gene: NA
CDR3aa: CASSQSEDSIFSYNEQFF
CDR3nt: TGTGCCAGCAGTCAGAGCGAGGACAGCATTTTCTCCTACAATGAGCAGTTCTTC

v_gene: TRBV7-8
j_gene: TRBJ2-1
abundance: NA
d_gene: NA
CDR3aa: CASNPRGRTYNEQFF
CDR3nt: TGTGCCAGCAACCCCCGAGGCAGAACCTACAATGAGCAGTTCTTC